What follows are 23 T cell receptor beta chains derived from one specimen sequenced in a study of spatial heterogeneity in lung cancer. Time point of the sample: blood at routine non-recurrence follow-up after resection. TCRdb itself ran the 5' RACE reads through MiXCR, one entry per CDR3 protein. Among roughly 70,000 distinct CDR3 sequences listed, approximately 8.9% were seen once. Sequencing used PBMCs, obtained at follow-up. The source is a female donor with early-stage non-small cell lung cancer.

This clonotype was detected many times. CDR3 residues: CASSASGTSSYNEQFF. The CDR3, as DNA: TGTGCCAGCAGCGCCTCCGGGACATCCTCCTACAATGAGCAGTTCTTC. The rearrangement uses TRBV5-5 and TRBJ2-1; tentatively, D is TRBD1 (6 bases). V was cut by 4 bases and J by 0 bases, with 14 bases left in between. Germline V gives CDR1 SGHKS, CDR2 YYEKEE (reference sequence). The CDR3 contains 16 residues. The whole variable domain, remainder taken from reference TRBV5-5 and TRBJ2-1, is DAGVTQSPTHLIKTRGQQVTLRCSPISGHKSVSWYQQVLGQGPQFIFQYYEKEERGRGNFPDRFSARQFPNYSSELNVNALLLGDSALYLCASSASGTSSYNEQFFGPGTRLTVL.

Many counts were recorded for this clonotype. The rearrangement uses TRBV5-1 and TRBJ2-3; perhaps TRBD2 as D (5 bases). Germline CDR1 SGHRS, CDR2 YFSETQ. With 3 bases removed from V and 0 bases from J, the gap between germline ends came to 14 bases. This CDR3 is 16 amino acids long. CDR3 DNA: TGCGCCAGCAGCTCGGACGGCGGGCATAGCACAGATACGCAGTATTTT. Its protein product is CASSSDGGHSTDTQYF.

This clonotype was recorded many times. V gene TRBV2 combines with J gene TRBJ2-5; D not resolved. CDR3 size: 13 residues. Germline V gives CDR1 SNHLY, CDR2 FYNNEI. The ends were cut back, 5 bases at V and 2 bases at J, with 9 bases in the middle. CDR3 region: CASSYNSQETQYF. The CDR3 region has the DNA TGTGCCAGCAGTTACAACTCACAAGAGACCCAGTACTTC. The full variable domain, rest sourced from reference TRBV2 and TRBJ2-5, is EPEVTQTPSHQVTQMGQEVILRCVPISNHLYFYWYRQILGQKVEFLVSFYNNEISEKSEIFDDQFSVERPDGSNFTLKIRSTKLEDSAMYFCASSYNSQETQYFGPGTRLLVL.

Many counts were recorded for this clonotype. The chain uses TRBV28 and TRBJ2-7; 9 nucleotides line up with TRBD1. Germline V gives CDR1 MDHEN, CDR2 SYDVKM. V was pared by 6 bases and J by 2 bases, with 5 bases of the junction left unmatched. The CDR3 spans 14 residues. The CDR3 bases are TGTGCCAGCAGGGGGACAGGGACTACCTACGAGCAGTACTTC. It specifies CASRGTGTTYEQYF.

The table lists this clonotype with many counts. The chain combines TRBV4-1 with TRBJ2-5; perhaps TRBD2 as D (6 bases). CDR1 and CDR2 from the germline V gene are MGHRA and YSYEKL. Trimming took off 2 bases at V and 7 bases at J, with 11 bases between the two ends. The CDR3 is 13 amino acids. The CDR3 bases are TGCGCCAGCAGCCAAACACTTAGCGGGACCCAGTACTTC. Protein: CASSQTLSGTQYF.

This clonotype was recorded many times. The chain has TRBV19 and TRBJ2-1; D not certain. Germline V CDR1 and CDR2: LNHDA, SQIVND (reference sequence). Trimming left V 1 base short and J 4 bases short, with 14 bases between. The CDR3 contains 16 residues. DNA for the CDR3: TGTGCCAGTAGTATAGGGACGCATACCAGATACAATGAGCAGTTCTTC. This sequence encodes CASSIGTHTRYNEQFF.

This clonotype was observed many times. The chain joins TRBV2 to TRBJ2-1; 10 bases align to TRBD1. The CDR3 is 12 amino acids. V trimming: 6 bases; J trimming: 9 bases; junction bases outside the gene matches: 2. Germline lookup yields CDR1 SNHLY and CDR2 FYNNEI. CDR3 sequence: CASRTGGTEQFF. The DNA of the CDR3 is TGTGCCAGCAGGACAGGGGGCACTGAGCAGTTCTTC.

J is TRBJ2-1 and V is TRBV2, with 7 bases that match TRBD2. The CDR3 runs 14 residues. CDR1 is SNHLY and CDR2 is FYNNEI in the germline V gene. The V gene end was trimmed by 5 bases and the J gene end by 4 bases; junction bases not matched to a gene: 5. The CDR3 DNA is TGTGCCAGCAGTTCGGGACTATCTTACAATGAGCAGTTCTTC. Its translation: CASSSGLSYNEQFF.

This clonotype has just a few counts. V usage is TRBV7-2 and J usage is TRBJ2-1; D might be TRBD2 (6 bases). The CDR3 is made up of 15 amino acids. From germline, CDR1 is SGHTA and CDR2 FQGNSA. Between the trimmed V and J ends, which lost 5 bases and 6 bases, there was a span of 17 bases. CDR3 nucleotide sequence: TGTGCCAGCAGCCCACCAACGACTAGTCCCAATGAGCAGTTCTTC. Translating gives CASSPPTTSPNEQFF.

V usage is TRBV2 and J usage is TRBJ1-5; tentative D call: TRBD1 (5 bases). The germline CDR1 and CDR2 sequences are SNHLY and FYNNEI. The CDR3 is made up of 16 amino acids. The V gene lost 4 bases and the J gene lost 0 bases, with 13 bases spanning the gap. The CDR3 nucleotides read TGTGCCAGCAGTGTTCTCACAGGTTCTAGCAATCAGCCCCAGCATTTT. Amino acids: CASSVLTGSSNQPQHF.

On this clonotype: Given a much more abundant clone one base away, this may be a read error. The V call is TRBV21-1, the J call TRBJ2-5. TRBV21-1 is flagged as a pseudogene. This CDR3 spans 19 amino acids. The CDR3 loop is CANSKDRTEFYKYQETQYF. The CDR3 coding sequence is TGTGCCAACAGCAAAGATCGGACGGAGTTCTACAAGTACCAAGAGACCCAGTACTTC.

Ten or more counts support this clonotype. The CDR3 DNA sequence: TGTGCCAGCAGTTTTTCGTGGCGGGAATGGTACTTC. Encoded protein: CASSFSWREWYF. The V and J genes are TRBV28 and TRBJ2-7, with D perhaps TRBD2 (6 bases). This CDR3 has 12 amino acids. V lost 3 bases and J lost 12, with 15 bases in between. Per germline, CDR1 MDHEN and CDR2 SYDVKM.

This clonotype was seen ten or more times. The rearrangement joins TRBV7-9 to TRBJ2-1, with 13 nucleotides matching TRBD2. There are 15 residues in the CDR3. Germline V gene lookup returns CDR1 SEHNR and CDR2 FQNEAQ (reference sequence). The V gene end was trimmed by 5 bases and the J gene end by 6 bases; junction bases not matched to a gene: 4. In DNA form, the CDR3 reads TGTGCCAGCAGCCCTGGACTAGCGGGAGTCAATGAGCAGTTCTTC. It translates to CASSPGLAGVNEQFF.

The chain is built from TRBV6-1 and TRBJ2-5; 7 bases map to TRBD1. The CDR3 covers 14 residues. Germline trimming cut 2 bases from V and 5 bases from J; bases unmatched to any gene: 5. Germline CDR1 and CDR2: MNHNS and SASEGT. CDR3: CASSETGVDETQYF. CDR3 coding DNA: TGTGCCAGCAGTGAAACAGGGGTCGATGAGACCCAGTACTTC.

This clonotype was picked up a small number of times. This chain links TRBV2 with TRBJ2-1, with D tentatively TRBD2 (5 bases). The CDR3 is 15 amino acids. V was clipped by 7 bases and J by 4 bases, with 17 bases between them. In germline, CDR1 is SNHLY, CDR2 FYNNEI. The CDR3 sequence: CASKDPGYYYNEQFF. The CDR3 DNA sequence: TGTGCCAGCAAGGACCCGGGATACTATTACAATGAGCAGTTCTTC.

This clonotype came up many times. The chain links TRBV6-6 to TRBJ2-7; D may correspond to TRBD1 or TRBD2 (6 bases each). Per germline, CDR1 MNHNY and CDR2 SVGAGI (reference sequence). The ends were cut back, 5 bases at V and 3 bases at J, with 14 bases in the middle. The CDR3 runs to 14 residues. CDR3 bases: TGTGCCAGCAGTAAGGGGGAGGTGGACTACGAGCAGTACTTC. It is translated as CASSKGEVDYEQYF.

The V call is TRBV19, the J call TRBJ2-1; D is ambiguous. Germline V gene sequence: CDR1 LNHDA, CDR2 SQIVND (reference sequence). CDR3 size: 14 residues. Trimming took 9 bases from V and 7 from J, leaving 19 bases between them. In DNA, the CDR3 is TGTGCCAGCCAGGCTGGGGATTGGAAAAATGAGCAGTTCTTC. Its translation: CASQAGDWKNEQFF.

This clonotype appeared a few times. J is TRBJ2-1 and V is TRBV7-2, with D uncertain. The CDR3 length is 12 residues. Trimming removed 0 bases at V and 14 bases at J, with 11 bases between. The germline CDR1 and CDR2 sequences are SGHTA and FQGNSA. CDR3 sequence reads: CASSLAVGSEFF. In DNA, the CDR3 is TGTGCCAGCAGCTTAGCAGTTGGCTCCGAGTTCTTC.

This clonotype was counted ten times or more. The rearrangement uses TRBV5-1 and TRBJ1-4; 8 bases align to TRBD1. Germline V gene lookup returns CDR1 SGHRS and CDR2 YFSETQ. The CDR3 has 14 residues. J lost 7 bases, V lost 7 bases, and 9 bases had no gene match. In DNA, the CDR3 is TGCGCCAGCGGAGGACAGGGCGTGGGTGAAAAACTGTTTTTT. This sequence encodes CASGGQGVGEKLFF.

This clonotype was seen ten or more times. This rearrangement joins TRBV6-5 to TRBJ1-5; D remains ambiguous. Germline CDR1 and CDR2: MNHEY and SVGAGI. V lost 7 bases, J lost 6 bases, and 13 bases lay in between. The CDR3 loop spans 13 amino acids. The CDR3 DNA reads as TGTGCCAGCAAAGCGGGCCGCGGTCAGCCCCAGCATTTT. It translates to CASKAGRGQPQHF.

This clonotype was detected many times. This sequence joins TRBV6-1 and TRBJ1-5, with D tentatively TRBD1 (5 bases). The CDR3 is made up of 14 amino acids. The germline gives CDR1 MNHNS, CDR2 SASEGT. The ends were cut back, 0 bases at V and 5 bases at J, with 8 bases in the middle. In nucleotides, the CDR3 is TGTGCCAGCAGTGAAGCGGGGGGATATCAGCCCCAGCATTTT. It codes for CASSEAGGYQPQHF.

This clonotype was seen a handful of times. The CDR3 bases are TGCGCCAGCAGCTTGGAGGTCAGTGATGTAGGCGATGGCTACACCTTC. Residues: CASSLEVSDVGDGYTF. The rearrangement joins TRBV5-1 to TRBJ1-2; D unresolved. V shed 0 bases and J shed 6 bases, with 18 bases lying between them. Per germline, CDR1 SGHRS and CDR2 YFSETQ. The CDR3 totals 16 residues.

This clonotype was detected many times. The chain combines TRBV3-1 with TRBJ2-1; TRBD1 aligns across 10 bases. The germline gives CDR1 LGHDT, CDR2 YNNKEL (reference sequence). There are 15 residues in the CDR3. V was clipped by 0 bases and J by 8 bases; unmatched bases: 4. The CDR3 reads CASSQDGQGDDEQFF. CDR3 DNA sequence: TGTGCCAGCAGCCAAGATGGACAGGGGGATGATGAGCAGTTCTTC.